The present TCR beta chain was sequenced within a study of tumor-infiltrating lymphocytes in primary liver carcinoma. In the study overall: Donors had hepatocellular carcinoma or combined HCC and intrahepatic cholangiocarcinoma.

Whole-study results and caveats: Tumor region pairs shared more overlap than did tumor-adjacent and tumor-blood pairs.

Joint extraction of RNA and DNA used roughly 19-32 mg of bulk tissue that was unsorted. Primary liver carcinoma in the patients was surgically resected. TCR beta cDNA was prepared out of roughly 520 ng total RNA by means of a constant-region primer. Nested multiplex PCR, run for three rounds with slightly modified ARM-PCR, yielded TCR beta libraries. TRBV1-TRBV30 forward primers paired with a C-beta reverse primer drove the first two PCR rounds, around 10 cycles each. From the multiplex PCR reads, TCRdb called clonotypes with MiXCR, one entry per CDR3 protein. Of approximately 110,000 distinct CDR3 sequences in the sample, 64% are singletons; the top ten hold 8.4%. Comment on this clonotype: Its target is unknown.

Germline V CDR1 and CDR2: MDHEN, SYDVKM. V lost 2 bases to trimming and J lost 5 bases, with 4 bases between them. The CDR3 runs 12 residues. Sequencing was done on a sample of liver tumor tissue from sampling region 3. The subset is: tumor region T3, left-lateral pole. The origin of this receptor is a woman in her sixties with primary liver carcinoma and hepatitis B virus infection. The chain joins TRBV28 to TRBJ2-1; D is unresolved. The CDR3 bases are TGTGCCAGCAGTTTAAGTCACAATGAGCAGTTCTTC. Its translation is CASSLSHNEQFF.